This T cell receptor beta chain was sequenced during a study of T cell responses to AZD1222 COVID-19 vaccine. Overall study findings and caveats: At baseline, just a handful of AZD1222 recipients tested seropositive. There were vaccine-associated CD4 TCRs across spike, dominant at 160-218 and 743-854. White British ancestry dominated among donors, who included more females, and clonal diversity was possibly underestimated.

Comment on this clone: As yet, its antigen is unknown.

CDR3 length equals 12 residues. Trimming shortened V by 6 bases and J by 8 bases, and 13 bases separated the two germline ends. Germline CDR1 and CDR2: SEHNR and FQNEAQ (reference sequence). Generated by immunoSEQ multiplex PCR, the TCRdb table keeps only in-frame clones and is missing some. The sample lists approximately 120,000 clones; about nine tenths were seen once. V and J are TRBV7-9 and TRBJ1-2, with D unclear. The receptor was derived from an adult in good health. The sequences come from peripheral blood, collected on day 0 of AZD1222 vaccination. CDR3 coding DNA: TGTGCCAGCAGTCCCGGGTTGCGAGGCTACACCTTC. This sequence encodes CASSPGLRGYTF.